This TCR beta chain is from a study of T cells in Graves' hyperthyroidism and ophthalmopathy. Overall study findings and caveats: Ophthalmopathy was told apart from stable hyperthyroidism by a 13 V-J model.

The CDR3 sequence is 17 residues long. The germline CDR1 and CDR2 sequences are SGHRS and YFSETQ. V lost 4 bases, J lost 3 bases, and 5 bases stayed unmatched. TCR beta CDR3 regions were amplified from RNA transcripts. First-round RT-PCR of the TCR CDR3 relied on the HTBI primer set. TCRdb ran MiXCR on the multiplex PCR reads and lists one entry per CDR3 protein. The top ten clones hold around a sixth of a sample with more than 550,000 distinct CDR3 sequences, around 15% of them seen once. Comments on this clonotype: Its antigen is still unknown.

The chain employs TRBV5-1 and TRBJ2-6; 12 bases match TRBD1. The sample consisted of blood. This clonotype was sampled from a man in his fifties with Graves' hyperthyroidism. CDR3 amino acids: CASSLGTGGVGANVLTF. In DNA form, the CDR3 reads TGCGCCAGCAGCCTCGGGACAGGGGGCGTTGGGGCCAACGTCCTGACTTTC.